This TCR beta chain was documented in a study of graft-versus-host responses after intestinal transplantation. TCRdb's table, derived via immunoSEQ multiplex PCR, lists solely in-frame clones and lacks some. This table has about 88,000 clones, 75% to 95% appearing once. Remarks on this clone: Its antigen is still unknown.

The CDR3 length is 15 residues. V was shortened by 9 bases and J by 2 bases, with 18 bases between the two germline ends. Germline loops: CDR1 SGHVS, CDR2 FNYEAQ. Sample: unstimulated CD4+ T cells sorted from spleen or lymph node cells, taken before transplant. The chain recombines TRBV7-6 with TRBJ2-3, with a possible D match to TRBD2 (5 bases). The clonotype originates from a human donor who was the organ donor for an intestinal transplant. CDR3 sequence reads: CASGSAAAFTDTQYF. For the CDR3, the DNA is TGTGCCAGTGGTAGCGCTGCGGCTTTCACAGATACGCAGTATTTT.